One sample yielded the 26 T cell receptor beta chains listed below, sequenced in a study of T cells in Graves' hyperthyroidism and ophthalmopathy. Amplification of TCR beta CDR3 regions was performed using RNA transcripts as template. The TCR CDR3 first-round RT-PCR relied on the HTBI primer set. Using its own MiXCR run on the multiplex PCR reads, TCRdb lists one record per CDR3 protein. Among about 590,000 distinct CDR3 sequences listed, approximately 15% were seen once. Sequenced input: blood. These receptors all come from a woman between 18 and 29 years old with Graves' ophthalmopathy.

The CDR3 coding sequence is TGTGCCAGCAGCCTTCGTGGGACAGGCATCTACGAGCAGTACTTC. This codes for CASSLRGTGIYEQYF. The chain uses TRBV3-1 and TRBJ2-7, with TRBD1 identical over 8 bases. J gave up 3 bases and V 4 bases, and 8 bases lay outside the gene matches. Looked up from germline, CDR1 is LGHDT and CDR2 is YNNKEL (reference sequence). The CDR3 is 15 residues long.

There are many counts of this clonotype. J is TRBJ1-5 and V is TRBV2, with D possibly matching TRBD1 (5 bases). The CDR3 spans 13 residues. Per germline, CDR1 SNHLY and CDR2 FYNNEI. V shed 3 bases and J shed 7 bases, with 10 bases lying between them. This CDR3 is CASSDEGRQPQHF. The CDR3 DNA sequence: TGTGCCAGCAGTGATGAGGGGCGACAGCCCCAGCATTTT. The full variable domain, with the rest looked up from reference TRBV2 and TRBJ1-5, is EPEVTQTPSHQVTQMGQEVILRCVPISNHLYFYWYRQILGQKVEFLVSFYNNEISEKSEIFDDQFSVERPDGSNFTLKIRSTKLEDSAMYFCASSDEGRQPQHFGDGTRLSIL.

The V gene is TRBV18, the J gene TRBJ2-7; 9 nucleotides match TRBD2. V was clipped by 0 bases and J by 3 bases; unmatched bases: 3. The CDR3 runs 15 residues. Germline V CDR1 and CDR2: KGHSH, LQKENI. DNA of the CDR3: TGTGCCAGCTCACCACCGACTAGCGGTAACTACGAGCAGTACTTC. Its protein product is CASSPPTSGNYEQYF.

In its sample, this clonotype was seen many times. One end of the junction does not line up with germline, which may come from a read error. The CDR3 loop reads CTSSLAGGSYEQYF. CDR3 DNA sequence: TGTACCAGCAGCTTAGCCGGAGGTTCCTACGAGCAGTACTTC. This chain connects TRBV11-2 to TRBJ2-7, with D perhaps TRBD2 (5 bases). The CDR3 consists of 14 residues. Germline V gives CDR1 SGHAT, CDR2 FQNNGV.

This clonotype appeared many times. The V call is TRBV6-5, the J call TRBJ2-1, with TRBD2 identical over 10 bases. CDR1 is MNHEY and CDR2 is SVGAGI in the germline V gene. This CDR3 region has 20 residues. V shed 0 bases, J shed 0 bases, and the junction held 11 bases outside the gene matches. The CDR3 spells CASSYSTLAGVGSSYNEQFF. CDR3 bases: TGTGCCAGCAGTTACTCGACCCTAGCGGGAGTAGGAAGCTCCTACAATGAGCAGTTCTTC.

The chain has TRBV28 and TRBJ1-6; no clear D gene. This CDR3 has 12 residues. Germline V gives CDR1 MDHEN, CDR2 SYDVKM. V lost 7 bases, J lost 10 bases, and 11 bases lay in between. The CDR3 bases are TGTGCCAGCACGATATCCTCCTCACCCCTCCACTTT. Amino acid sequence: CASTISSSPLHF. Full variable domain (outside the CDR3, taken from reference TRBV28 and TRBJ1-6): DVKVTQSSRYLVKRTGEKVFLECVQDMDHENMFWYRQDPGLGLRLIYFSYDVKMKEKGDIPEGYSVSREKKERFSLILESASTNQTSMYLCASTISSSPLHFGNGTRLTVT.

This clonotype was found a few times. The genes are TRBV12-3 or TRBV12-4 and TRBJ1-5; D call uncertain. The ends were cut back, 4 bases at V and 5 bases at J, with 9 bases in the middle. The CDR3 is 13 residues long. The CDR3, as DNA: TGTGCCAGCAGTTACCAGGCCCATCAGCCCCAGCATTTT. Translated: CASSYQAHQPQHF.

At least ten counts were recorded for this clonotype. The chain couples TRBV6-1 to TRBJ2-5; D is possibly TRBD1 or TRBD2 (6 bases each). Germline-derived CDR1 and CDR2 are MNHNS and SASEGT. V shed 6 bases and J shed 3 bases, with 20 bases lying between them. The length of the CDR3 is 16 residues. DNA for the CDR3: TGTGCCAGCAGCCCGGCGACTAGGCGGGACAAAGAGACCCAGTACTTC. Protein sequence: CASSPATRRDKETQYF.

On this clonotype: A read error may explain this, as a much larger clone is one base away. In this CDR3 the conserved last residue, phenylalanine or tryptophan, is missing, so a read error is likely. DNA of the CDR3: TGTGCCAGCAGCCAAGATCTTGGAAGCTCCTACGAGCAGTACCTC. Translated: CASSQDLGSSYEQYL. The chain has TRBV3-1 and TRBJ2-7; D is uncertain. The CDR3 runs to 15 residues. Germline CDR1 is LGHDT and CDR2 is YNNKEL (reference sequence). The V and J ends lost 0 bases and 0 bases respectively, with 9 bases between them.

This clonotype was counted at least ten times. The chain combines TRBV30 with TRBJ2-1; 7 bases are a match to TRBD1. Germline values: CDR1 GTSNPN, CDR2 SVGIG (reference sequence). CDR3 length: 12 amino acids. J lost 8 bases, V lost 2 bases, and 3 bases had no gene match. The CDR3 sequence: CAWSKGGYEQFF. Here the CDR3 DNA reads TGTGCCTGGAGTAAAGGGGGCTATGAGCAGTTCTTC.

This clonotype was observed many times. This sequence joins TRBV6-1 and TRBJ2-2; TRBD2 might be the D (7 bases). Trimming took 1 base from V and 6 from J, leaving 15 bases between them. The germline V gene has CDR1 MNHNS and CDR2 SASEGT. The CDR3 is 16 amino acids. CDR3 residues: CASSEVRGASPGELFF. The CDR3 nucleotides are TGTGCCAGCAGTGAAGTTCGGGGGGCCAGCCCCGGGGAGCTGTTTTTT.

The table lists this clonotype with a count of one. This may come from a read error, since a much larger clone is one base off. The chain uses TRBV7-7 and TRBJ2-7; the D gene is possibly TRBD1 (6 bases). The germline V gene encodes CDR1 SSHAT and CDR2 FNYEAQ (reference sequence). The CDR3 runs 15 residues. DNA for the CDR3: TGTGCTAGCAGCACGGGCTACAGGGTGGGCAATGAGCAGTACTTC. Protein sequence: CASSTGYRVGNEQYF.

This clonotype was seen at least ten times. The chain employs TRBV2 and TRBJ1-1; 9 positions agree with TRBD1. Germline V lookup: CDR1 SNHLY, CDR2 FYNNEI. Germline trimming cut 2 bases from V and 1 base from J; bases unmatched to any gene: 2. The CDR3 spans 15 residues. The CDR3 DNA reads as TGTGCCAGCAGTGAACTACAGGGGGCGAACACTGAAGCTTTCTTT. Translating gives CASSELQGANTEAFF.

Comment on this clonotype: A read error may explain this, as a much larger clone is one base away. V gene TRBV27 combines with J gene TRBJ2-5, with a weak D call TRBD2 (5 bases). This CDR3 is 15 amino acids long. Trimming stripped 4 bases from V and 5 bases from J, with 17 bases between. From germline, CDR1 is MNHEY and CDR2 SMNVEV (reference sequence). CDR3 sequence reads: CASSSETGTRETQYF. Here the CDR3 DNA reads TGTGCCAGCAGTTCAGAAACGGGAACCAGGGAGACCCAGTACTTC.

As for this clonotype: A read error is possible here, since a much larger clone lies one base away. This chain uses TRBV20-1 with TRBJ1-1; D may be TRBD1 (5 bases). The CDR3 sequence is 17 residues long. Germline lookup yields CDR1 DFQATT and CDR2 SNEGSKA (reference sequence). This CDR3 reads CSARDRAHSGRVTETFF. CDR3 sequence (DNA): TGCAGTGCTAGAGATCGGGCTCACTCAGGGCGGGTCACTGAAACTTTCTTT.

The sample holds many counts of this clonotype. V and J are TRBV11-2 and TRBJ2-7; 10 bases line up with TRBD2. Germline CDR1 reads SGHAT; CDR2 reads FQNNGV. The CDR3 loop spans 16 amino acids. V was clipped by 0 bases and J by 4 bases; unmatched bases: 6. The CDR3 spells CASSLDRPSGRYEQYF. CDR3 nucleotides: TGTGCCAGCAGCTTAGATAGGCCTAGCGGGAGATACGAGCAGTACTTC.

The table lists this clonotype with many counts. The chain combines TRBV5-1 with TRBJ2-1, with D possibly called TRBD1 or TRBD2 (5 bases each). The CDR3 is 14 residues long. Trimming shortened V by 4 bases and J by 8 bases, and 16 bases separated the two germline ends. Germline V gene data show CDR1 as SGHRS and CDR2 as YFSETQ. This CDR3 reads CASSTYEGLDEQFF. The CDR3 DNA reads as TGCGCCAGCAGCACCTACGAGGGGCTCGATGAGCAGTTCTTC. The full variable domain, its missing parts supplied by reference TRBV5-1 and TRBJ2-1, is KAGVTQTPRYLIKTRGQQVTLSCSPISGHRSVSWYQQTPGQGLQFLFEYFSETQRNKGNFPGRFSGRQFSNSRSEMNVSTLELGDSALYLCASSTYEGLDEQFFGPGTRLTVL.

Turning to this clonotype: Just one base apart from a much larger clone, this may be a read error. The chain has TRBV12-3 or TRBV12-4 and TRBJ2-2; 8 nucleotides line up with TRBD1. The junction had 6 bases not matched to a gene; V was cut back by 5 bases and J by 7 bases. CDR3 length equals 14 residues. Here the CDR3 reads CASSGTGHIGELFF. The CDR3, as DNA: TGTGCCAGCAGTGGGACAGGTCACATCGGGGAGCTGTTTTTT.

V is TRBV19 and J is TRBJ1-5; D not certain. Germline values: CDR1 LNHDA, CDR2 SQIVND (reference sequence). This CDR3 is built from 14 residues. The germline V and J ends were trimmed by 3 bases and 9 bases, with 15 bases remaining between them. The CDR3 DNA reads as TGTGCCAGTAGTATTTTCCAGTTGCTCCGGCCCCAGCATTTT. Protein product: CASSIFQLLRPQHF.

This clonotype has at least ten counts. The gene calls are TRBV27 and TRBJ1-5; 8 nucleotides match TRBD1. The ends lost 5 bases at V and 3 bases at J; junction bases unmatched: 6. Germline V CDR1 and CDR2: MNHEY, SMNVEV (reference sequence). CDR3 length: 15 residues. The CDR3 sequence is CASSPGTGFNQPQHF. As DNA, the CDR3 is TGTGCCAGCAGTCCAGGGACAGGCTTCAATCAGCCCCAGCATTTT.

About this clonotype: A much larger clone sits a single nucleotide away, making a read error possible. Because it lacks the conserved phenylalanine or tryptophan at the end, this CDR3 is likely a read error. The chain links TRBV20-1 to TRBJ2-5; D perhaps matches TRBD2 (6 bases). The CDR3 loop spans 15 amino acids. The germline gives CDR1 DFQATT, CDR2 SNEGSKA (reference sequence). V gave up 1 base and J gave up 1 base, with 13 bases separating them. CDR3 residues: CSARAAGRSQETQYL. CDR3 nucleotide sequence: TGCAGTGCTAGAGCGGCCGGGAGATCCCAAGAGACCCAGTACCTC.

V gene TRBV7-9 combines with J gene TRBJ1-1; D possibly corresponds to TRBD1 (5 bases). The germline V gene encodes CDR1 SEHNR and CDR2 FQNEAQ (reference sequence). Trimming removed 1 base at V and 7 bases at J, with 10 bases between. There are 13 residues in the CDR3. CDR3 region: CASSLGDRGEAFF. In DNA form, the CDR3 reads TGTGCCAGCAGCTTAGGGGATAGGGGTGAAGCTTTCTTT.

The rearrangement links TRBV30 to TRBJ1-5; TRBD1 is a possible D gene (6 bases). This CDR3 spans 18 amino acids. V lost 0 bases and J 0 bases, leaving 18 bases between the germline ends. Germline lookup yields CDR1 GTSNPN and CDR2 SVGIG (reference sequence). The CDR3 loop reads CAWSVLGGRTDSNQPQHF. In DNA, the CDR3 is TGTGCCTGGAGTGTACTAGGAGGCCGGACAGATAGCAATCAGCCCCAGCATTTT.

The DNA of the CDR3 is TGTGCCAGTAGTATAGCAGGTCCCAGATACAATGAGCAGTTCTTC. Protein: CASSIAGPRYNEQFF. The V call is TRBV19, the J call TRBJ2-1; no firm D call. CDR3 length: 15 residues. Trimming took 1 base from V and 4 from J, leaving 11 bases between them. CDR1 and CDR2 from the germline V gene are LNHDA and SQIVND (reference sequence).

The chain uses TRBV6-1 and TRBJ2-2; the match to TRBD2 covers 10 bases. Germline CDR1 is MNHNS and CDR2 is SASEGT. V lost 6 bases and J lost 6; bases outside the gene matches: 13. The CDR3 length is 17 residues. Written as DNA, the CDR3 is TGTGCCAGCAGCCCGACCGCTAGCGGGAGTTTCCCCGGGGAGCTGTTTTTT. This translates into CASSPTASGSFPGELFF.

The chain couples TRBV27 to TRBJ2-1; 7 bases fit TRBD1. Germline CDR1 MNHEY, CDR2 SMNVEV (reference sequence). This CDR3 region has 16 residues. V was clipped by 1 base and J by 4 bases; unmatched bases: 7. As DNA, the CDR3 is TGTGCCAGCAGTTTATATGGGACAGCAACATACAATGAGCAGTTCTTC. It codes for CASSLYGTATYNEQFF.